This T cell receptor beta chain appears in the sequencing data of a study of CD8+CD57+ T cells in acquired aplastic anemia. Profiling of TCR beta VDJ combinations and CDR3 sequences used genomic DNA as template. TCRdb analysed the reads with MiXCR anew, one entry per CDR3 protein. Of about 180,000 distinct CDR3 sequences listed, around 48% are singletons. An expansion of CD8+CD57+ cells by flow cytometry had been shown in patients chosen for sequencing. The receptor was isolated from a human donor with aplastic anemia. The sequencing input was sorted CD4+, CD8+, or CD8+CD57+ T cells (not recorded which) from PBMCs.

CDR3 in amino acids: CASGGTSGDNEQFF. The CDR3, as DNA: TGTGCTAGCGGGGGGACTAGCGGGGACAATGAGCAGTTCTTC. The V call is TRBV7-6, the J call TRBJ2-1; 13 bases match TRBD2. This CDR3 has 14 amino acids. Looked up from germline, CDR1 is SGHVS and CDR2 is FNYEAQ.